These 32 T cell receptor beta chains originate from one sample sequenced in a study of blood T cell repertoires in COVID-19 (dated by TCRdb to the early 2020s). Libraries were built with the immunoSEQ multiplex PCR assay. TCRdb took this table from immuneACCESS and kept in-frame rearrangements with V and J called. Such tables lack part of the clones; where checked against another copy, unresolved V genes explain under half of the gap, and the rest is unexplained. This sample has roughly 250,000 clones in its table, and around 83% of those were observed once. The top ten hold roughly 7.4% of the sample. The sequenced material came from peripheral blood. The receptors shown here come from a woman aged 45 to 65 with acute or convalescent COVID-19.

This clone was seen just once. The genes are TRBV2 and TRBJ2-7; perhaps TRBD2 as D (6 bases). Trimming took 8 bases from V and 1 from J, leaving 15 bases between them. This CDR3 has 14 amino acids. Germline values: CDR1 SNHLY, CDR2 FYNNEI. CDR3 residues: CASGRPSGSYEQYF. DNA of the CDR3: TGTGCCAGCGGACGGCCCAGCGGGTCCTACGAGCAGTACTTC. Full variable domain (outside the CDR3, taken from reference TRBV2 and TRBJ2-7): EPEVTQTPSHQVTQMGQEVILRCVPISNHLYFYWYRQILGQKVEFLVSFYNNEISEKSEIFDDQFSVERPDGSNFTLKIRSTKLEDSAMYFCASGRPSGSYEQYFGPGTRLTVT.

This chain joins TRBV3-1 (or the pseudogene TRBV3-2) and TRBJ2-1, with 9 bases matching TRBD1. V shed 4 bases and J 6 bases; nucleotides not matched to a gene: 4. The length of the CDR3 is 14 residues. Per the germline V gene, CDR1 is LGHDT and CDR2 is YNNKEL (reference sequence). CDR3 amino acids: CASSLGTGTNEQFF. CDR3 bases: TGTGCCAGCAGCCTCGGGACAGGGACCAATGAGCAGTTCTTC.

The gene calls are TRBV28 and TRBJ1-1; D unclear. V was trimmed by 3 bases and J by 2 bases, leaving 7 bases between them. CDR3 length equals 13 residues. Germline V lookup: CDR1 MDHEN, CDR2 SYDVKM. CDR3 sequence: CASSLMANTEAFF. The CDR3 bases are TGTGCCAGCAGTTTGATGGCCAACACTGAAGCTTTCTTT.

The chain employs TRBV11-2 and TRBJ2-7; 7 positions match TRBD2. J gave up 2 bases and V 3 bases, and 13 bases lay outside the gene matches. This CDR3 is built from 17 residues. The V gene's germline CDR1 is SGHAT and CDR2 FQNNGV. CDR3 sequence (DNA): TGTGCCAGCAGCTTCTCCTCCTGGGAGGGCCCTACCTACGAGCAGTACTTC. This codes for CASSFSSWEGPTYEQYF.

This clone was seen a single time. V is TRBV6-4 and J is TRBJ2-7; maybe TRBD1 (6 bases). Germline V gene sequence: CDR1 MRHNA, CDR2 SNTAGT. The CDR3 is 12 amino acids. V lost 10 bases to trimming and J lost 3 bases, with 13 bases between them. The CDR3 DNA is TGTGCCACCCAGGGGTCCCACTACGAGCAGTACTTC. Translated, it gives CATQGSHYEQYF.

The sample holds a few counts of this clone. This rearrangement joins TRBV2 to TRBJ1-6, with D unclear. V gave up 9 bases and J gave up 0 bases, with 6 bases separating them. The CDR3 is made up of 13 amino acids. Germline CDR1 and CDR2: SNHLY and FYNNEI. The CDR3 DNA is TGTGCCAGTGGACTCTCCTATAATTCACCCCTCCACTTT. Translated: CASGLSYNSPLHF.

V is TRBV4-1 and J is TRBJ2-1; D is possibly TRBD2 (5 bases). Trimming took off 0 bases at V and 16 bases at J, with 13 bases between the two ends. The CDR3 runs to 12 residues. Germline V gene data show CDR1 as MGHRA and CDR2 as YSYEKL. In nucleotides, the CDR3 is TGCGCCAGCAGCCAAGAATGGCTAGCTGAATTCTTC. Amino acid sequence: CASSQEWLAEFF.

J is TRBJ1-5 and V is TRBV4-1; weak D call: TRBD1 (5 bases). In germline, CDR1 is MGHRA, CDR2 YSYEKL. The CDR3 totals 15 residues. Trimming removed 3 bases from V and 7 bases from J, with 16 bases in between. The CDR3: CASSHNDRRNQPQHF. CDR3 DNA: TGCGCCAGCAGCCACAACGACAGAAGGAACCAGCCCCAGCATTTT.

This sequence joins TRBV19 and TRBJ2-5; 10 bases are shared with TRBD2. The CDR3 has 16 amino acids. The germline V gene has CDR1 LNHDA and CDR2 SQIVND (reference sequence). The junction had 14 bases not matched to a gene; V was cut back by 8 bases and J by 5 bases. CDR3 coding DNA: TGTGCCAGTCGTGGACTAGCGGCAGTCGGGAGGGAGACCCAGTACTTC. It yields the protein CASRGLAAVGRETQYF.

The chain uses TRBV5-1 and TRBJ2-7, with 11 nucleotides matching TRBD1. The CDR3 loop spans 15 amino acids. The junction had 5 bases not matched to a gene; V was cut back by 2 bases and J by 4 bases. Germline loops: CDR1 SGHRS, CDR2 YFSETQ. DNA of the CDR3: TGCGCCAGCAGCTTAGGGACAGGGGGTTCGTACGAGCAGTACTTC. Its translation: CASSLGTGGSYEQYF.

The chain has TRBV7-9 and TRBJ2-1; 8 nucleotides line up with TRBD2. With V trimmed by 5 bases and J by 4 bases, 7 bases remained unmatched. The CDR3 spans 15 residues. Germline V gene data show CDR1 as SEHNR and CDR2 as FQNEAQ (reference sequence). The CDR3 here is CASSPLGGGYNEQFF. The CDR3 DNA reads TGTGCCAGCAGCCCCCTCGGGGGGGGGTACAATGAGCAGTTCTTC.

The rearrangement joins TRBV30 to TRBJ2-2; TRBD1 agrees at 8 bases. J was trimmed by 2 bases and V by 7 bases; bases with no gene match: 15. Germline CDR1 and CDR2: GTSNPN and SVGIG (reference sequence). The CDR3 runs to 17 residues. The CDR3 DNA sequence: TGTGCCTCTACAGGACAGGGATCTTCACTTAACACCGGGGAGCTGTTTTTT. This gives the protein CASTGQGSSLNTGELFF. Full variable domain (missing parts from reference TRBV30 and TRBJ2-2): SQTIHQWPATLVQPVGSPLSLECTVEGTSNPNLYWYRQAAGRGLQLLFYSVGIGQISSEVPQNLSASRPQDRQFILSSKKLLLSDSGFYLCASTGQGSSLNTGELFFGEGSRLTVL.

This chain links TRBV28 with TRBJ2-7, with TRBD1 as a possible D gene (6 bases). Germline assignment: CDR1 MDHEN and CDR2 SYDVKM. V lost 5 bases and J lost 0, with 8 bases in between. The CDR3 covers 13 residues. The DNA of the CDR3 is TGTGCCAGCAGTAGGGACAACTCCTACGAGCAGTACTTC. This translates into CASSRDNSYEQYF.

The chain employs TRBV6-5 and TRBJ2-3; 7 positions match TRBD1. Germline CDR1 reads MNHEY; CDR2 reads SVGAGI. The CDR3 length is 15 residues. V shed 2 bases and J 4 bases; nucleotides not matched to a gene: 6. The CDR3 DNA reads as TGTGCCAGCAGTTACGGTGACAGGGTGGCAGATACGCAGTATTTT. The encoded protein is CASSYGDRVADTQYF.

The J gene is TRBJ2-7, the V gene TRBV3-1 (or the pseudogene TRBV3-2), with D tentatively TRBD2 (5 bases). V gave up 1 base and J gave up 1 base, with 11 bases separating them. From germline, CDR1 is LGHDT and CDR2 YNNKEL (reference sequence). CDR3 size: 15 residues. CDR3 residues: CASSQGFEGSYEQYF. The CDR3 region has the DNA TGTGCCAGCAGCCAAGGGTTTGAGGGATCCTACGAGCAGTACTTC.

The V and J genes are TRBV19 and TRBJ2-1; 7 nucleotides agree with TRBD1. Germline-derived CDR1 and CDR2 are LNHDA and SQIVND (reference sequence). Trimming removed 7 bases from V and 6 bases from J; junction bases left unmatched: 12. The CDR3 sequence is 15 residues long. In DNA, the CDR3 is TGTGCCAGTAATTCGGACAGGAACCCACGCAATGAGCAGTTCTTC. It is translated as CASNSDRNPRNEQFF.

The chain has TRBV28 and TRBJ1-2; possibly TRBD1 for D (5 bases). Germline-derived CDR1 and CDR2 are MDHEN and SYDVKM. CDR3 size: 14 residues. The V end was cut by 7 bases, the J end by 8 bases, with 20 bases between. CDR3 loop: CASTPEDLTVGYTF. The CDR3 DNA is TGTGCCAGCACCCCTGAAGATCTGACAGTGGGCTACACCTTC.

This chain links TRBV2 with TRBJ1-1; D not certain. Germline V lookup: CDR1 SNHLY, CDR2 FYNNEI. V gave up 7 bases and J gave up 5 bases, with 11 bases separating them. The CDR3 extends over 12 amino acids. The CDR3 bases are TGTGCCAGCAAAATTCGGAGTACTGAAGCTTTCTTT. Its translation: CASKIRSTEAFF. Complete variable domain (other parts from reference TRBV2 and TRBJ1-1): EPEVTQTPSHQVTQMGQEVILRCVPISNHLYFYWYRQILGQKVEFLVSFYNNEISEKSEIFDDQFSVERPDGSNFTLKIRSTKLEDSAMYFCASKIRSTEAFFGQGTRLTVV.

The chain joins TRBV5-1 to TRBJ2-6; unclear D gene. The CDR3 has 16 residues. Germline V gives CDR1 SGHRS, CDR2 YFSETQ. V lost 3 bases, J lost 4 bases, and 14 bases lay in between. The CDR3 protein is CASSSRSPSGANVLTF. The DNA for the CDR3 is TGCGCCAGCAGCTCGAGGAGTCCTTCGGGGGCCAACGTCCTGACTTTC.

J is TRBJ1-4 and V is TRBV5-1; D is perhaps TRBD1 (6 bases). The CDR3 consists of 14 residues. Germline V gives CDR1 SGHRS, CDR2 YFSETQ. V lost 0 bases to trimming and J lost 7 bases, with 10 bases between them. The CDR3 sequence is CASSLVGGSEKLFF. The CDR3 nucleotides are TGCGCCAGCAGCTTGGTTGGGGGCTCTGAAAAACTGTTTTTT.

This chain joins TRBV30 and TRBJ1-2; no reliable D call. CDR3 length: 12 residues. V was shortened by 0 bases and J by 7 bases, with 9 bases between the two germline ends. Germline V gene sequence: CDR1 GTSNPN, CDR2 SVGIG (reference sequence). CDR3 nucleotide sequence: TGTGCCTGGAGTGTCTCAGACTCTGGCTACACCTTC. Translating gives CAWSVSDSGYTF.

This clone was seen only a few times. V and J are TRBV6-5 and TRBJ2-7; D might be TRBD2 (5 bases). CDR1 and CDR2 (germline): MNHEY, SVGAGI. Trimming stripped 7 bases from V and 0 bases from J, with 13 bases between. The CDR3 totals 14 residues. CDR3 DNA sequence: TGTGCCAGCAAATCGGAAGGGAGCTCCTACGAGCAGTACTTC. Translated, it gives CASKSEGSSYEQYF.

The chain is built from TRBV7-2 and TRBJ1-4, with D perhaps matching TRBD1 (5 bases). CDR3 length equals 13 residues. Trimming took off 3 bases at V and 8 bases at J, with 10 bases between the two ends. Germline CDR1 is SGHTA and CDR2 is FQGNSA. CDR3 loop: CASSFLQEEKLFF. The CDR3 DNA reads as TGTGCCAGCAGCTTTTTACAGGAAGAAAAACTGTTTTTT.

The V gene is TRBV28, the J gene TRBJ1-2; tentative D call: TRBD1 (5 bases). The length of the CDR3 is 14 residues. Trimming took 2 bases from V and 4 from J, leaving 11 bases between them. Germline V CDR1 and CDR2: MDHEN, SYDVKM. CDR3 loop: CASSLKGTLYGYTF. CDR3 nucleotide sequence: TGTGCCAGCAGTTTAAAGGGGACTCTCTATGGCTACACCTTC.

This clone appeared a few times. In DNA, the CDR3 is TGTGCCAGCAGTTACACCGGGAACACTGAAGCTTTCTTT. It yields the protein CASSYTGNTEAFF. J is TRBJ1-1 and V is TRBV6-5; D is uncertain. The CDR3 has 13 amino acids. CDR1 is MNHEY and CDR2 is SVGAGI in the germline V gene. The V end lost 2 bases, the J end lost 1 base, and 5 bases lay between the germline ends.

The gene calls are TRBV9 and TRBJ2-7; possible D gene TRBD2, 6 bases. The CDR3 covers 17 residues. Per the germline V gene, CDR1 is SGDLS and CDR2 is YYNGEE. V shed 0 bases and J shed 5 bases, with 21 bases lying between them. DNA for the CDR3: TGTGCCAGCAGCGTAGGGTTAAAACCGGACTACCTCCACGAGCAGTACTTC. As protein: CASSVGLKPDYLHEQYF.

The J gene is TRBJ2-1, the V gene TRBV4-2; 12 nucleotides align to TRBD2. J lost 2 bases, V lost 2 bases, and 4 bases had no gene match. Germline V gene sequence: CDR1 LGHNA, CDR2 YNFKEQ. The CDR3 spans 17 residues. The CDR3, as DNA: TGTGCCAGCAGCCAAACGGGACTAGCGGGTCCCTACAATGAGCAGTTCTTC. This codes for CASSQTGLAGPYNEQFF.

The rearrangement joins TRBV10-3 to TRBJ2-3, with TRBD2 matching 7 bases. The CDR3 length is 15 residues. J lost 0 bases, V lost 3 bases, and 3 bases had no gene match. Germline V lookup: CDR1 ENHRY, CDR2 SYGVKD. This chain's CDR3 is CAISEAGKSTDTQYF. The CDR3 DNA reads TGTGCCATCAGTGAAGCGGGGAAAAGCACAGATACGCAGTATTTT.

The chain joins TRBV19 to TRBJ1-1; D remains unclear. The germline gives CDR1 LNHDA, CDR2 SQIVND (reference sequence). The CDR3 length is 13 residues. With 5 bases removed from V and 1 base from J, the gap between germline ends came to 8 bases. For the CDR3, the DNA is TGTGCCAGTAGTCCAACAGAGAACACTGAAGCTTTCTTT. It encodes CASSPTENTEAFF. The variable domain in full, completed from reference TRBV19 and TRBJ1-1, reads DGGITQSPKYLFRKEGQNVTLSCEQNLNHDAMYWYRQDPGQGLRLIYYSQIVNDFQKGDIAEGYSVSREKKESFPLTVTSAQKNPTAFYLCASSPTENTEAFFGQGTRLTVV.

The chain combines TRBV5-1 with TRBJ2-7; D may be TRBD1 (5 bases). Germline CDR1 SGHRS, CDR2 YFSETQ. The length of the CDR3 is 13 residues. Trimming pared 0 bases from V and 3 bases from J, leaving 7 bases between. The CDR3 DNA reads TGCGCCAGCAGCTTGGAAGACAGCTACGAGCAGTACTTC. Amino acids: CASSLEDSYEQYF.

V usage is TRBV19 and J usage is TRBJ1-5; 10 bases fit TRBD1. This CDR3 region has 15 residues. The V gene's germline CDR1 is LNHDA and CDR2 SQIVND (reference sequence). Trimming removed 7 bases from V and 3 bases from J; junction bases left unmatched: 6. The CDR3 DNA follows: TGTGCCAGTATTGGGGGACAGGGGATCAATCAGCCCCAGCATTTT. Its protein is CASIGGQGINQPQHF.

Only one count was recorded for this clone. The rearrangement links TRBV10-1 to TRBJ1-2; D unclear. The V end lost 3 bases, the J end lost 6 bases, and 8 bases lay between the germline ends. The CDR3 consists of 12 residues. Germline loops: CDR1 WNHNN, CDR2 SYGVQD (reference sequence). The CDR3: CASSDPGHGYTF. The CDR3 DNA reads as TGCGCCAGCAGTGACCCTGGGCATGGCTACACCTTC.